One sample yielded the 23 T cell receptor beta chains listed below, sequenced in a study of read filtering for tumor transcriptome and immune sequencing. This library used roughly 400 ng RNA and molecular barcoded adaptors spanning alpha/delta and beta/gamma chains. TCRdb processed the reads anew with MiXCR; each CDR3 protein has one entry. The sample yields about 50,000 distinct CDR3 sequences, about 20% seen once. Sequenced: a population of CD138-negative cells sorted from bone marrow. The receptor set was obtained from a donor at least 40 years old with multiple myeloma.

The rearrangement uses TRBV20-1 and TRBJ2-5, with 7 bases aligning to TRBD2. The ends lost 7 bases at V and 5 bases at J; junction bases unmatched: 13. Germline V gene lookup returns CDR1 DFQATT and CDR2 SNEGSKA (reference sequence). This CDR3 has 14 residues. CDR3 sequence: CSGSSGTTIETQYF. CDR3 nucleotide sequence: TGCAGTGGCTCCTCCGGGACTACCATTGAGACCCAGTACTTC.

In this sample, this clonotype turned up many times. The J gene is TRBJ1-5, the V gene TRBV27; TRBD1 matches at 8 bases. In germline, CDR1 is MNHEY, CDR2 SMNVEV (reference sequence). V was clipped by 5 bases and J by 1 base; unmatched bases: 10. The CDR3 sequence is 17 residues long. For the CDR3, the DNA is TGTGCCAGCAGTCCTTGGACAGGGAGGACGAGCAATCAGCCCCAGCATTTT. Translation: CASSPWTGRTSNQPQHF.

As to this clonotype: A much larger clone lies one base from this, so it may be a read error. The chain employs TRBV20-1 and TRBJ2-2, with TRBD2 identical over 12 bases. The CDR3 is 17 amino acids. The germline V gene encodes CDR1 DFQATT and CDR2 SNEGSKA (reference sequence). CDR3 sequence: CSARTLAGGSDTGGLFF. CDR3 DNA sequence: TGCAGTGCTAGAACCCTAGCGGGAGGGTCGGACACCGGGGGGCTGTTTTTT.

Ten or more counts support this clonotype. An end of the junction differs from the germline gene, which may be a read error. The genes are TRBV4-1 and TRBJ2-1, with 7 bases matching TRBD2. In germline, CDR1 is MGHRA, CDR2 YSYEKL. The CDR3 length is 14 residues. The DNA for the CDR3 is TGCGCCAGCAGCCAAGATCCGGGGACTAATTATCCCCGCTTC. Its translation is CASSQDPGTNYPRF.

The rearrangement links TRBV12-3 or TRBV12-4 to TRBJ1-2; D gene unclear. Between the trimmed V and J ends, which lost 6 bases and 5 bases, there was a span of 10 bases. This CDR3 is 12 amino acids long. The CDR3: CASSRRTYGYTF. The CDR3 coding sequence is TGTGCCAGCAGCCGCCGGACTTATGGCTACACCTTC.

The table lists this clonotype with many counts. The chain has TRBV5-5 and TRBJ2-1; D possibly corresponds to TRBD2 (5 bases). V lost 1 base to trimming and J lost 4 bases, with 9 bases between them. The CDR3 is made up of 14 amino acids. Germline values: CDR1 SGHKS, CDR2 YYEKEE (reference sequence). The CDR3 nucleotides are TGTGCCAGCAGCTTGCTGGCGGGTTACAATGAGCAGTTCTTC. Its protein is CASSLLAGYNEQFF. The entire variable domain, with the rest obtained from reference TRBV5-5 and TRBJ2-1, is as follows: DAGVTQSPTHLIKTRGQQVTLRCSPISGHKSVSWYQQVLGQGPQFIFQYYEKEERGRGNFPDRFSARQFPNYSSELNVNALLLGDSALYLCASSLLAGYNEQFFGPGTRLTVL.

This clonotype was seen once. The V call is TRBV7-2, the J call TRBJ2-1; a possible D gene is TRBD1 (6 bases). The end of the DNA aligns better with TRBJ2-7, so the J call may be wrong. Germline CDR1 SGHTA, CDR2 FQGNSA. The CDR3 has 15 residues. The CDR3, as DNA: TGTGCCAGCAGCTCCCAGGGGAAAGGATACAATGAGCAGTACTTC. Protein product: CASSSQGKGYNEQYF.

There are a few counts of this clonotype. This may stem from a read error, because a much larger clone lies one nucleotide away. The rearrangement uses TRBV28 and TRBJ2-1; no clear D gene. This CDR3 comprises 14 residues. CDR1 is MDHEN, CDR2 SYDVKM, per germline. CDR3 in amino acids: CAASARNSYDEQFF. The CDR3 nucleotides read TGTGCCGCCAGCGCGCGGAACTCCTACGATGAGCAGTTCTTC.

This clonotype came up many times. The chain has TRBV25-1 and TRBJ2-7; D is possibly TRBD1 (6 bases). V was trimmed by 6 bases and J by 2 bases, leaving 17 bases between them. This CDR3 spans 15 amino acids. Per germline, CDR1 MGHDK and CDR2 SYGVNS. The CDR3: CASRGGQAATYEQYF. The CDR3, as DNA: TGTGCCAGCAGAGGGGGACAAGCCGCCACCTACGAGCAGTACTTC.

This clonotype was found many times. The V gene is TRBV6-2 or TRBV6-3, the J gene TRBJ1-5; D may be TRBD1 (5 bases). Germline loops: CDR1 MNHEY, CDR2 SVGEGT. V lost 11 bases to trimming and J lost 3 bases, with 14 bases between them. This CDR3 region has 13 residues. The CDR3 loop reads CASRAGNNQPQHF. As DNA, the CDR3 is TGTGCCTCACGGGCAGGGAACAATCAGCCCCAGCATTTT.

The rearrangement joins TRBV2 to TRBJ2-1, with D tentatively TRBD1 (6 bases). The V gene's germline CDR1 is SNHLY and CDR2 FYNNEI. V was cut by 5 bases and J by 9 bases, with 11 bases left in between. This CDR3 region has 12 residues. DNA for the CDR3: TGTGCCAGCAGTCTAGTCAGGGGTGAGCAGTTCTTC. Translated, it gives CASSLVRGEQFF.

By frequency in the sample, this clonotype is medium-sized. This chain connects TRBV30 to TRBJ2-1; D not resolved. The germline gives CDR1 GTSNPN, CDR2 SVGIG (reference sequence). Trimming took 3 bases from V and 0 from J, leaving 15 bases between them. The CDR3 is made up of 16 amino acids. Written as DNA, the CDR3 is TGTGCCTGGAGGAAGAGACTCGTAAGCTCCTACAATGAGCAGTTCTTC. Translating it yields CAWRKRLVSSYNEQFF.

The rearrangement uses TRBV6-2 or TRBV6-3 and TRBJ1-2; no reliable D call. The CDR3 has 11 amino acids. Trimming took 6 bases from V and 8 from J, leaving 10 bases between them. Germline V gene lookup returns CDR1 MNHEY and CDR2 SVGEGT. The CDR3 reads CASRMEGGYTF. In DNA, the CDR3 is TGTGCCAGCAGAATGGAAGGCGGCTACACCTTC.

This clonotype came up many times. The chain carries TRBV14 and TRBJ2-2; no clear D. Germline-derived CDR1 and CDR2 are SGHDN and FVKESK. This CDR3 spans 14 amino acids. V gave up 1 base and J gave up 1 base, with 4 bases separating them. CDR3 protein: CASSQGVNTGELFF. CDR3 DNA: TGTGCCAGCAGCCAAGGGGTGAACACCGGGGAGCTGTTTTTT.

V gene TRBV6-2 or TRBV6-3 combines with J gene TRBJ2-7; no firm D call. CDR1 and CDR2 from the germline V gene are MNHEY and SVGEGT. V lost 2 bases and J 3 bases, leaving 8 bases between the germline ends. This CDR3 has 13 amino acids. The CDR3 sequence is CASSYRKVYEQYF. The CDR3 DNA follows: TGTGCCAGCAGTTACCGGAAAGTCTACGAGCAGTACTTC.

The count of this clonotype is one. This chain connects TRBV6-5 to TRBJ1-5; D unresolved. The CDR3 extends over 15 amino acids. V lost 6 bases to trimming and J lost 3 bases, with 15 bases between them. Looked up from germline, CDR1 is MNHEY and CDR2 is SVGAGI. CDR3 DNA sequence: TGTGCCAGCAGACCTGCCGGGAAGTCCAATCAGCCCCAGCATTTT. It translates to CASRPAGKSNQPQHF.

This clonotype has ten or more counts. The chain joins TRBV14 to TRBJ2-1, with 7 bases aligning to TRBD2. Germline CDR1 SGHDN, CDR2 FVKESK. J was trimmed by 0 bases and V by 4 bases; bases with no gene match: 6. The CDR3 consists of 16 residues. Here the CDR3 reads CASSPSGTRSYNEQFF. The CDR3 DNA reads as TGTGCCAGCAGCCCCAGCGGGACCCGCTCCTACAATGAGCAGTTCTTC.

This clonotype has a handful of counts. This chain joins TRBV9 and TRBJ2-7, with D possibly being TRBD1 (5 bases). CDR1 and CDR2 from the germline V gene are SGDLS and YYNGEE. V was pared by 4 bases and J by 3 bases, with 11 bases between. There are 13 residues in the CDR3. The CDR3 reads CASSPGAIYEQYF. In DNA, the CDR3 is TGTGCCAGCAGCCCTGGGGCTATCTACGAGCAGTACTTC.

The sample holds many counts of this clonotype. The genes are TRBV5-1 and TRBJ2-5, with a tentative D call TRBD2 (6 bases). The ends were cut back, 1 base at V and 7 bases at J, with 11 bases in the middle. The germline gives CDR1 SGHRS, CDR2 YFSETQ. The CDR3 runs 13 residues. Written as DNA, the CDR3 is TGCGCCAGCAGCTTGCCGGGAGAGGGGACCCAGTACTTC. Residues: CASSLPGEGTQYF.

The sample holds a few counts of this clonotype. The chain joins TRBV28 to TRBJ2-3, with 7 bases identical to TRBD2. The CDR3 length is 20 residues. Germline CDR1 and CDR2: MDHEN and SYDVKM. The J segment lost 2 bases and the V segment lost 6 bases, leaving 23 bases of the junction unmatched. CDR3 protein: CASSNKKGRAGTSHTDTQYF. DNA for the CDR3: TGTGCCAGCAGCAATAAGAAAGGGAGGGCGGGTACTTCCCACACAGATACGCAGTATTTT.

This clonotype was recorded many times. The CDR3 region has the DNA TGCAGTGCTCCCTTTTCCCCGAGCTCCTACAATGAGCAGTTCTTC. Its protein product is CSAPFSPSSYNEQFF. V gene TRBV20-1 combines with J gene TRBJ2-1, with D unclear. Germline assignment: CDR1 DFQATT and CDR2 SNEGSKA (reference sequence). V was cut by 5 bases and J by 0 bases, with 14 bases left in between. The length of the CDR3 is 15 residues.

In regard to this clonotype: The junction and the germline gene differ at one end; a read error may be behind it. V gene TRBV9 combines with J gene TRBJ2-6; the D gene is possibly TRBD1 (5 bases). CDR1 and CDR2 (germline): SGDLS, YYNGEE. There are 16 residues in the CDR3. Here the CDR3 reads CASSIRWGSGADVLTF. The CDR3 coding sequence is TGTGCCAGCAGCATAAGATGGGGATCTGGGGCCGACGTCCTGACTTTC.

This clonotype came up many times. V and J are TRBV19 and TRBJ2-1, with TRBD2 identical over 10 bases. The germline CDR1 and CDR2 sequences are LNHDA and SQIVND (reference sequence). This CDR3 region has 13 residues. Trimming at V came to 7 bases and at J to 4 bases, leaving 1 base not matched to a gene. The CDR3: CASKREGYNEQFF. The CDR3 DNA follows: TGTGCCAGTAAGCGGGAGGGATACAATGAGCAGTTCTTC.